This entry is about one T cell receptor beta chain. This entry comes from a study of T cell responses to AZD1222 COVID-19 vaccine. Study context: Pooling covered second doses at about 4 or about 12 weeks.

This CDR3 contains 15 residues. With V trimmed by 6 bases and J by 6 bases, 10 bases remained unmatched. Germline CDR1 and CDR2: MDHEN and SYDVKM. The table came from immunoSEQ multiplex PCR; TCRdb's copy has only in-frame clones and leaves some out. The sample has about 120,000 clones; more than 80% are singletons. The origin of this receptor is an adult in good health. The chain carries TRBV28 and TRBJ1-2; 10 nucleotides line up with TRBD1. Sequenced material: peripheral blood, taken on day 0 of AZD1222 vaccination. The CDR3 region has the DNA TGTGCCAGCAGCCTGTCCGGGACAGGGGAGGATGGCTACACCTTC. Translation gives CASSLSGTGEDGYTF.